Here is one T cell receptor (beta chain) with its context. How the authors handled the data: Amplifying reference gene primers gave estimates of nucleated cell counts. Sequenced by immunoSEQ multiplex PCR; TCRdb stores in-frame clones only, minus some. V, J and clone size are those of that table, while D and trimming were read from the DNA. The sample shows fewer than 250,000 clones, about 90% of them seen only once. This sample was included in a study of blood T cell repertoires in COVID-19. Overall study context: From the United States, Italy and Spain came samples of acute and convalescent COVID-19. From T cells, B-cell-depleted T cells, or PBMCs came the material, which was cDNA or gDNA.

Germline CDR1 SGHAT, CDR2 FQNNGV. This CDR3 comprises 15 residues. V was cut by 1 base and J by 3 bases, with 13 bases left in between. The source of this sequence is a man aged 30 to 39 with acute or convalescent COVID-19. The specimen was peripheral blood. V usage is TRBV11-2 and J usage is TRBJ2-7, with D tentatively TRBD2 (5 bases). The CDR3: CASSLGRSGFYEQYF. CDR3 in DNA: TGTGCCAGCAGCTTAGGGCGAAGCGGCTTCTACGAGCAGTACTTC.